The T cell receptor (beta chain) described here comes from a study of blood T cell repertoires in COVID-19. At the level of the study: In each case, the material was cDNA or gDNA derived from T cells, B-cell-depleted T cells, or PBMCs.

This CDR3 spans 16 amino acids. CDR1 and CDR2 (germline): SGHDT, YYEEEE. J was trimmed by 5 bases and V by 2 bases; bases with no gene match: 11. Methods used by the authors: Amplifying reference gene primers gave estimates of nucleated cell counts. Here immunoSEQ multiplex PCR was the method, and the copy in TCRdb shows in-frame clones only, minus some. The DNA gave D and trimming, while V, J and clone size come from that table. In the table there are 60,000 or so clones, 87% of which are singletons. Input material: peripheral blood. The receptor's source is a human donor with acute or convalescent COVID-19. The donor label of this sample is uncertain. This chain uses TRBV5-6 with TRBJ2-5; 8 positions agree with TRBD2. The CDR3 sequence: CASSFRGGALRETQYF. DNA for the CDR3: TGTGCCAGCAGCTTCCGGGGGGGGGCCCTCCGGGAGACCCAGTACTTC.